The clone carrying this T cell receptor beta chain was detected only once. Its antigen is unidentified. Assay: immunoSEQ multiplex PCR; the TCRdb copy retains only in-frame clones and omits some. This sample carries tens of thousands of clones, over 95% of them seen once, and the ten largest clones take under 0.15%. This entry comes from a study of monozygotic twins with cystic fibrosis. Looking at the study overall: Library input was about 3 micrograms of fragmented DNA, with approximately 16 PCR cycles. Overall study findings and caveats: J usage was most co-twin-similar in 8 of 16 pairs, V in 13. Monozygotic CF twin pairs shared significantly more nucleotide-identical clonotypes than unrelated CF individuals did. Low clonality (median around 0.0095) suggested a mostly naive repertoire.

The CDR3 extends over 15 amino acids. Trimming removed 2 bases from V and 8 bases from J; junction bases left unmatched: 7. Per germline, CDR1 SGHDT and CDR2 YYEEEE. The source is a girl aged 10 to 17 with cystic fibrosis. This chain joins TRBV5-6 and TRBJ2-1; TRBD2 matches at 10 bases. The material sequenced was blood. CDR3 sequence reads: CASSFVRLAGDEQFF. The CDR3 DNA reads TGTGCCAGCAGCTTCGTAAGGCTAGCGGGAGATGAGCAGTTCTTC. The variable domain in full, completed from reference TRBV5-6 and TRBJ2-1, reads DAGVTQSPTHLIKTRGQQVTLRCSPKSGHDTVSWYQQALGQGPQFIFQYYEEEERQRGNFPDRFSGHQFPNYSSELNVNALLLGDSALYLCASSFVRLAGDEQFFGPGTRLTVL.